This TCR beta chain stems from a study of CD8 T cells in Susac syndrome. Random-hexamer reverse transcription was applied to roughly 0.5 to 1 ug RNA. TCRdb re-called the immunoSEQ multiplex PCR reads with MiXCR, one entry per CDR3 protein. This sample yields 150,000 to 200,000 distinct CDR3 sequences, of which about 92% are seen a single time; approximately 0.082% belongs to the top ten. After removal of 1 base from V and 4 bases from J, the junction contained 4 bases not matched to a gene. CDR1 SGHDT and CDR2 YYEEEE come from the germline V gene. The CDR3 loop spans 14 amino acids. The sequence was obtained from a human donor in good health. The chain links TRBV5-6 to TRBJ1-1; 7 nucleotides match TRBD1. Sample: CD4+ T cells from PBMCs. This CDR3 reads CASSLHRGSTEAFF. CDR3 nucleotide sequence: TGTGCCAGCAGCTTGCACAGGGGTAGCACTGAAGCTTTCTTT. Full variable domain (remainder filled in from reference TRBV5-6 and TRBJ1-1): DAGVTQSPTHLIKTRGQQVTLRCSPKSGHDTVSWYQQALGQGPQFIFQYYEEEERQRGNFPDRFSGHQFPNYSSELNVNALLLGDSALYLCASSLHRGSTEAFFGQGTRLTVV.